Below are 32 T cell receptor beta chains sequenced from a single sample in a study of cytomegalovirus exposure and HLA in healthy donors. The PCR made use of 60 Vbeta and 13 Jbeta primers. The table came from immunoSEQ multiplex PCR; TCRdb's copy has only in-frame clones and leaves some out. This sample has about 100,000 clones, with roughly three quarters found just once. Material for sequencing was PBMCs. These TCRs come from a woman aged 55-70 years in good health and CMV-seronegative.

The CDR3 spells CASSAGAWGNTNQPQHF. CDR3 DNA: TGTGCCAGCAGTGCAGGGGCCTGGGGTAATACCAATCAGCCCCAGCATTTT. This chain connects TRBV6-1 to TRBJ1-5; TRBD1 is a possible D gene (6 bases). V dropped 4 bases and J dropped 3 bases, with 19 bases sitting between them. CDR3 length: 17 amino acids. CDR1 MNHNS and CDR2 SASEGT come from the germline V gene.

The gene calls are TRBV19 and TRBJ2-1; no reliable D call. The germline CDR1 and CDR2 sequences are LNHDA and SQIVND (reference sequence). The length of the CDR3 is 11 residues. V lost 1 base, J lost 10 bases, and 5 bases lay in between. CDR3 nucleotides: TGTGCCAGTAGTATAGTCGGGGAGCAGTTCTTC. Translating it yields CASSIVGEQFF.

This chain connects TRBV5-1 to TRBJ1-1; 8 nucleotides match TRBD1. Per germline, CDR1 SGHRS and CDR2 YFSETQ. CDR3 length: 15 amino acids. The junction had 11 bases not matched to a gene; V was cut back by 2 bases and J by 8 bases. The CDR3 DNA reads TGCGCCAGCAGCTTCGCCGGGACAGGCGACGTAGAAGCTTTCTTT. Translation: CASSFAGTGDVEAFF.

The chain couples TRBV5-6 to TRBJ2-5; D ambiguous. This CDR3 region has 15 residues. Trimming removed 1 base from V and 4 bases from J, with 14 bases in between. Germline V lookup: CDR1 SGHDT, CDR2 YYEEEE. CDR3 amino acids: CASSLLGRRRETQYF. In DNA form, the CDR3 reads TGTGCCAGCAGCTTGTTAGGCAGGCGTAGAGAGACCCAGTACTTC.

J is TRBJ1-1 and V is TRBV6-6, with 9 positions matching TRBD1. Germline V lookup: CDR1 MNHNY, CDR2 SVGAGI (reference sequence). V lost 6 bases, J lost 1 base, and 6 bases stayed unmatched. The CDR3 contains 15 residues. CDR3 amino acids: CASSSPGQGNTEAFF. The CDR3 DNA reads TGTGCCAGCAGCTCACCGGGACAGGGGAACACTGAAGCTTTCTTT.

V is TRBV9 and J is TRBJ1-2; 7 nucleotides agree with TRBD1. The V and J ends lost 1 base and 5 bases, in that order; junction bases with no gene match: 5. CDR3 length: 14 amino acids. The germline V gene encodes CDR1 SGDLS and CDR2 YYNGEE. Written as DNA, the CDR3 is TGTGCCAGCAGCGTACAGACAGGGACATATGGCTACACCTTC. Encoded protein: CASSVQTGTYGYTF.

The CDR3 DNA reads as TGTGCCAGTAAAATAGGGGACACCCTCTCCTACGAGCAGTACTTC. This gives the protein CASKIGDTLSYEQYF. The chain links TRBV19 to TRBJ2-7, with a possible D match to TRBD1 (6 bases). The CDR3 is made up of 15 amino acids. The V gene lost 7 bases and the J gene lost 0 bases, with 16 bases spanning the gap. The V gene's germline CDR1 is LNHDA and CDR2 SQIVND (reference sequence).

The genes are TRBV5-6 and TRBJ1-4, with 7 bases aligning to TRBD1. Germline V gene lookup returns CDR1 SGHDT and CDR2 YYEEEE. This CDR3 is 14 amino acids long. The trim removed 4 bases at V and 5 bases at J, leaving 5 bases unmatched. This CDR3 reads CASSQRGQNEKLFF. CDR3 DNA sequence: TGTGCCAGCAGCCAACGGGGACAGAATGAAAAACTGTTTTTT.

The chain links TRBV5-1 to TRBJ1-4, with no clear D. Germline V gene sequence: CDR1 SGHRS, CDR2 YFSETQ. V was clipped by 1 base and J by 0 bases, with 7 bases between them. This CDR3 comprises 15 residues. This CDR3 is CASSLSGATNEKLFF. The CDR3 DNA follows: TGCGCCAGCAGCTTGTCGGGTGCAACTAATGAAAAACTGTTTTTT.

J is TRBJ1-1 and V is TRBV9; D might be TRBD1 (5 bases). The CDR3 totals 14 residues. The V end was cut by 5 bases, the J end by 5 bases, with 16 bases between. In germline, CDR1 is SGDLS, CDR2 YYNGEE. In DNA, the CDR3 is TGTGCCAGCAGAGATGGGAGGGGATTGACTGAAGCTTTCTTT. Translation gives CASRDGRGLTEAFF.

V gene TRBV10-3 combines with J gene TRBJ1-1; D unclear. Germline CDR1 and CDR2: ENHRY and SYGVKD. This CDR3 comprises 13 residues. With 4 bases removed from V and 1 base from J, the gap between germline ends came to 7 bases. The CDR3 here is CAISATENTEAFF. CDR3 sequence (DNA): TGTGCCATCAGTGCCACAGAGAACACTGAAGCTTTCTTT.

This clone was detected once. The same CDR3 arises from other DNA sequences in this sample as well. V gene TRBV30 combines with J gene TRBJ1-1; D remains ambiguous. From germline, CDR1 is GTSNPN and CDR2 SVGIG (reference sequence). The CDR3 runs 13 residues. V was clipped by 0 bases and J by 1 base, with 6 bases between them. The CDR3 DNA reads TGTGCCTGGAGTGTTGGCGGGAACACTGAAGCTTTCTTT. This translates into CAWSVGGNTEAFF.

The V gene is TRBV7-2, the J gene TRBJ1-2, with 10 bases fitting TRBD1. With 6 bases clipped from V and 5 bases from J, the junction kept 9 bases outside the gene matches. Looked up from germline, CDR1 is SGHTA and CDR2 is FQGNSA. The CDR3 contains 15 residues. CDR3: CASRRGQGRGYGYTF. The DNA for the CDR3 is TGTGCCAGCAGACGGGGACAGGGGAGAGGATATGGCTACACCTTC.

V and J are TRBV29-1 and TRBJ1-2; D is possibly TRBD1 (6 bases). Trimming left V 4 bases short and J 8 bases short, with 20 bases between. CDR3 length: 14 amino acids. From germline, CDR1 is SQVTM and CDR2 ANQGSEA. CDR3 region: CSVGDPQGALGYTF. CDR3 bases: TGCAGCGTTGGGGACCCACAGGGTGCGTTGGGCTACACCTTC.

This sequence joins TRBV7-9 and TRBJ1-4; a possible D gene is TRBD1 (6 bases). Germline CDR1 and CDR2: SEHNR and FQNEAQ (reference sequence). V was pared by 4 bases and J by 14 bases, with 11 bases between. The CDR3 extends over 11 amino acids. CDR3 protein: CASSSGTMLFF. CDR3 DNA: TGTGCCAGCAGCTCCGGGACAATGCTGTTTTTT.

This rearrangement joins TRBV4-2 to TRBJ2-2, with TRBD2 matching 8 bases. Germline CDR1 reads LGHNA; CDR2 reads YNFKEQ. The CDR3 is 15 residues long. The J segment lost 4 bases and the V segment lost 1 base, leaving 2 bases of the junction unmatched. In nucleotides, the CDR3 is TGTGCCAGCAGCCAAGCTCGGGAGGGCACCGGGGAGCTGTTTTTT. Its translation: CASSQAREGTGELFF.

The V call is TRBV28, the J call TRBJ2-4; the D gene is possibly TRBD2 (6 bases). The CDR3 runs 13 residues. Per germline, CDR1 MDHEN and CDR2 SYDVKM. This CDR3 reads CATDGGLGNIQYF. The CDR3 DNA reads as TGTGCTACTGACGGGGGACTGGGAAACATTCAGTACTTC.

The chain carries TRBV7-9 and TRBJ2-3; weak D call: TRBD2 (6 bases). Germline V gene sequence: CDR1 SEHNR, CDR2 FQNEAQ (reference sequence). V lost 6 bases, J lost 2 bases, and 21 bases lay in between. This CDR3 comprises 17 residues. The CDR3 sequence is CASRSLETRVITDTQYF. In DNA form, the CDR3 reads TGTGCCAGCAGGTCCCTGGAGACTAGAGTAATCACAGATACGCAGTATTTT.

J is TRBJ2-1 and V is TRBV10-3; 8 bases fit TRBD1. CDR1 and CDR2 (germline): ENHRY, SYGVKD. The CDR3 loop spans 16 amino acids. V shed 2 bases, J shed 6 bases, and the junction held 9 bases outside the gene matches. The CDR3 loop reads CAISELGQGGGNEQFF. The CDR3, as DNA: TGTGCCATCAGTGAGCTCGGACAGGGAGGAGGCAATGAGCAGTTCTTC.

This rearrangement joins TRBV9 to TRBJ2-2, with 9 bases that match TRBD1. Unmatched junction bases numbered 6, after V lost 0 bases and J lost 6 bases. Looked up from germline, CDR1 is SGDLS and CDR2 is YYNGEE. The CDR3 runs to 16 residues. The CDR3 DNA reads TGTGCCAGCAGCGTAGAAAGGACAGGGGATCCCGGGGAGCTGTTTTTT. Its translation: CASSVERTGDPGELFF.

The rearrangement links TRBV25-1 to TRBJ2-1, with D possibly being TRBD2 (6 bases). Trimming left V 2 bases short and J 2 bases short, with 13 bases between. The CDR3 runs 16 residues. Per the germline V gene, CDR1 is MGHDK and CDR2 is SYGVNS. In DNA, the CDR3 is TGTGCCAGCAGTGAACGGGGGACGGGGACCTACAATGAGCAGTTCTTC. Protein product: CASSERGTGTYNEQFF.

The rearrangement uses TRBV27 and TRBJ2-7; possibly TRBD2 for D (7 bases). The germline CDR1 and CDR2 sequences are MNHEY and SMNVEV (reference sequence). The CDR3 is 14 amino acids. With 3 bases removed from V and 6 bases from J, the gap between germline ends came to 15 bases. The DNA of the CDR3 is TGTGCCAGCAGTTTCGGGGAGGGGGTCGCCGAGCAGTACTTC. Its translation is CASSFGEGVAEQYF.

CDR3 nucleotide sequence: TGTGCCAGCAGCTTGGGGTCCGCCCCCGCTATGAACACTGAAGCTTTCTTT. Encoded protein: CASSLGSAPAMNTEAFF. The genes are TRBV5-4 and TRBJ1-1; the D is unclear. The CDR3 is 17 amino acids. Between the trimmed V and J ends, which lost 0 bases and 0 bases, there was a span of 15 bases. CDR1 is SGHNT and CDR2 is YYREEE in the germline V gene (reference sequence). Looking up the rest from reference TRBV5-4 and TRBJ1-1 gives the full variable domain: ETGVTQSPTHLIKTRGQQVTLRCSSQSGHNTVSWYQQALGQGPQFIFQYYREEENGRGNFPPRFSGLQFPNYSSELNVNALELDDSALYLCASSLGSAPAMNTEAFFGQGTRLTVV.

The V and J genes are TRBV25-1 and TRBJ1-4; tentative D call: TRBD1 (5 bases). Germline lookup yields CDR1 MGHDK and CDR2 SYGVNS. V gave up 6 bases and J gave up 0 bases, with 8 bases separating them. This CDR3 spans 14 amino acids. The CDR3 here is CASSVTATNEKLFF. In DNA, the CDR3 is TGTGCCAGCAGCGTGACAGCAACTAATGAAAAACTGTTTTTT.

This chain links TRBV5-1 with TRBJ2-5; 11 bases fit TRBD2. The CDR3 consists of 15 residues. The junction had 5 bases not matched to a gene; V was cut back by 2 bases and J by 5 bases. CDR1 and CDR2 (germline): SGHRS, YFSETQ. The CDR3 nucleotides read TGCGCCAGCAGCTTTAGCGGGGGGGTTGATGAGACCCAGTACTTC. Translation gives CASSFSGGVDETQYF.

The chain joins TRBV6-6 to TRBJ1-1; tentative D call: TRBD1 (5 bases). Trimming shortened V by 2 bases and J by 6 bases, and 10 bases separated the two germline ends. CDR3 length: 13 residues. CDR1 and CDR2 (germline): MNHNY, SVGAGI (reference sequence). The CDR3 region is CASSYRQGSEAFF. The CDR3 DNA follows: TGTGCCAGCAGTTACAGGCAGGGTTCTGAAGCTTTCTTT.

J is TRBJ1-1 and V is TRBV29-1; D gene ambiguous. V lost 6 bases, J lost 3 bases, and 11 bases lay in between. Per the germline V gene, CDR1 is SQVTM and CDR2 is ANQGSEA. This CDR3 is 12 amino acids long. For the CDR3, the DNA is TGCAGCGTATCCCCGCGGGACACTGAAGCTTTCTTT. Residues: CSVSPRDTEAFF.

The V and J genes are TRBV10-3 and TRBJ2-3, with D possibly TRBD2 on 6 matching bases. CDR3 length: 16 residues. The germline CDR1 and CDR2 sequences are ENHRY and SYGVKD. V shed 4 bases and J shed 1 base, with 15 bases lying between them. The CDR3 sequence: CAISGDLRGGTDTQYF. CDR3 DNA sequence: TGTGCCATCAGTGGGGACTTACGAGGGGGCACAGATACGCAGTATTTT.

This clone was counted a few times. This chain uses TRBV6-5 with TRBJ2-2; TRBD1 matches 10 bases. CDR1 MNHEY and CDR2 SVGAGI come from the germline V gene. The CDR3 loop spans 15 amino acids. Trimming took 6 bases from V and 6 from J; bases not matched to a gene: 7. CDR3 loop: CASSAGTGEPGELFF. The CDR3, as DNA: TGTGCCAGCAGCGCCGGGACAGGGGAACCCGGGGAGCTGTTTTTT.

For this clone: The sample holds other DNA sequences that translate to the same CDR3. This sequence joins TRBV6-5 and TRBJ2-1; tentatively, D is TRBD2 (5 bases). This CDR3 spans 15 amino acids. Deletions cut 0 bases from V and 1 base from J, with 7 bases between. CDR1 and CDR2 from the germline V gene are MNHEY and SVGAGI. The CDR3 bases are TGTGCCAGCAGTTACTCCCGGGGATCCTACAATGAGCAGTTCTTC. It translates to CASSYSRGSYNEQFF.

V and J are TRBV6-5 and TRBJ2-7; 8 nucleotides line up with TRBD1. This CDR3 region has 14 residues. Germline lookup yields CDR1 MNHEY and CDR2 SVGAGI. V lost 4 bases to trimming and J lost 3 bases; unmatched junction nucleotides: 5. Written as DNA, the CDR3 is TGTGCCAGCAGTTCTCGGACAGGGTACTACGAGCAGTACTTC. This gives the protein CASSSRTGYYEQYF.

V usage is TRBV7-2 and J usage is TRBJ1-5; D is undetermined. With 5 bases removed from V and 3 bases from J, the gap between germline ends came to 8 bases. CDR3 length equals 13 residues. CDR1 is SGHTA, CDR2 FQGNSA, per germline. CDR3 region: CASSPDHNQPQHF. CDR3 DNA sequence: TGTGCCAGCAGCCCAGATCACAATCAGCCCCAGCATTTT.